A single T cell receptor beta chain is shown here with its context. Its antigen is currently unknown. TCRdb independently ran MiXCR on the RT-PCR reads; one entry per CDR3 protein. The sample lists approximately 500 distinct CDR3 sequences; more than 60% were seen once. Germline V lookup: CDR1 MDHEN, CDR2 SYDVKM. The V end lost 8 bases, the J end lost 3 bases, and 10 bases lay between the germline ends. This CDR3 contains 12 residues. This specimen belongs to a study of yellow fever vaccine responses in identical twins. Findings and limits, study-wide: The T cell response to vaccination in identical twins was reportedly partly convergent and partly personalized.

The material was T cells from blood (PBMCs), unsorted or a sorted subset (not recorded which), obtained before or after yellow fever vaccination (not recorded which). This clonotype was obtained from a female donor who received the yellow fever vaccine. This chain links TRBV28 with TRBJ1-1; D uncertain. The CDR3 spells CASEARDTEAFF. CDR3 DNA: TGTGCCAGCGAGGCAAGGGACACTGAAGCTTTCTTT.